This TCR beta chain derives from a study of cytomegalovirus exposure and HLA in healthy donors. Study findings and constraints: Most TCR sequences proved rare, with some public TCRs found in many donors.

V was clipped by 5 bases and J by 0 bases; unmatched bases: 0. Germline assignment: CDR1 WSHSY and CDR2 SAAADI. The CDR3 covers 15 residues. The sample holds one count of this clone. What it recognizes is unknown. Sequencing used immunoSEQ multiplex PCR; TCRdb keeps in-frame clones, though not all of them. The sample has about 130,000 clones, approximately 90% seen once. Sample: PBMCs. The clonotype comes from a woman in her 30s in good health and CMV-seropositive. J is TRBJ2-1 and V is TRBV10-2; TRBD2 agrees at 11 bases. CDR3 residues: CASSTSGSSYNEQFF. CDR3 nucleotides: TGCGCCAGCAGTACTAGCGGGAGCTCCTACAATGAGCAGTTCTTC.